The source of this T cell receptor (beta chain) is a study of control samples from healthy donors and cancer patients. Germline assignment: CDR1 LGHNT and CDR2 FRNRAP. The CDR3 totals 13 residues. The V end was cut by 2 bases, the J end by 1 base, with 5 bases between. The assay was immunoSEQ multiplex PCR, and TCRdb's table has in-frame clones only and misses some. This table has roughly 140,000 clones, approximately 93% appearing once. This receptor was obtained from a middle-aged man in good health. Sequenced input: blood. The rearrangement links TRBV12-5 to TRBJ1-1; D uncertain. CDR3 sequence: CASGLSPNTEAFF. CDR3 coding DNA: TGTGCTAGTGGTTTGTCCCCGAACACTGAAGCTTTCTTT.